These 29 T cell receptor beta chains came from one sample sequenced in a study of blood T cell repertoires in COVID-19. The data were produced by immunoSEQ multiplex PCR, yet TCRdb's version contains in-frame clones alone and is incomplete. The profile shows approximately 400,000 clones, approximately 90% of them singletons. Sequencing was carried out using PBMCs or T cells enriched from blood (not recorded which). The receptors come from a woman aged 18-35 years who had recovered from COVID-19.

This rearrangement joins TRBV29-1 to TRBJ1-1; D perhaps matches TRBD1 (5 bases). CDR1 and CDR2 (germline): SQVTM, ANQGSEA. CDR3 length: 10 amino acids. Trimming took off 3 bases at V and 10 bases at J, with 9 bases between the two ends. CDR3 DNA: TGCAGCGTTGAGGGGGGGATAGCTTTCTTT. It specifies CSVEGGIAFF.

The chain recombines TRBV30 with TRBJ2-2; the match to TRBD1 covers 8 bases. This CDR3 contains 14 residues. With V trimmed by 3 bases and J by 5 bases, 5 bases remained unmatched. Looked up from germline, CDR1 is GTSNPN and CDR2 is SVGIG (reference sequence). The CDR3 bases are TGTGCCTGGAGGGACAGGGTAGGAACCGGGGAGCTGTTTTTT. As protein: CAWRDRVGTGELFF.

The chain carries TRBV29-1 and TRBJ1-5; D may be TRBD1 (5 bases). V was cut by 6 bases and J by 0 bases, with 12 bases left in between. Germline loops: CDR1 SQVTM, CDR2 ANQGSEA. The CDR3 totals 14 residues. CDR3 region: CSVLGGSSNQPQHF. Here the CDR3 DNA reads TGCAGCGTGCTTGGGGGGAGTAGCAATCAGCCCCAGCATTTT.

The CDR3 region is CASGLEGGWTAYNEQFF. CDR3 DNA sequence: TGTGCTAGTGGTTTGGAGGGCGGATGGACAGCCTACAATGAGCAGTTCTTC. The J gene is TRBJ2-1, the V gene TRBV12-5, with D perhaps matching TRBD1 (6 bases). CDR3 length equals 17 residues. The V end lost 1 base, the J end lost 2 bases, and 15 bases lay between the germline ends. The germline gives CDR1 LGHNT, CDR2 FRNRAP.

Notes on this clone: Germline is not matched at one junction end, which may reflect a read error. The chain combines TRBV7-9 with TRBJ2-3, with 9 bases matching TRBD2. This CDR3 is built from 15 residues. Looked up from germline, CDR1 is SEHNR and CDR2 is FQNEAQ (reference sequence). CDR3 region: CASSLARGGTDTQYF. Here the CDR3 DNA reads TGCGCCAGCAGCTTAGCGCGGGGGGGGACAGATACGCAGTATTTT.

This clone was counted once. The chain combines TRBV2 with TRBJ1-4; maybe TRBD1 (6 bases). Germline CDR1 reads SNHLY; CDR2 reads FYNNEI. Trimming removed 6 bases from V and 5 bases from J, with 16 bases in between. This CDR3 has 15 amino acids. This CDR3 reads CASSPHRGANEKLFF. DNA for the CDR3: TGTGCCAGCAGCCCGCATCGGGGGGCGAATGAAAAACTGTTTTTT.

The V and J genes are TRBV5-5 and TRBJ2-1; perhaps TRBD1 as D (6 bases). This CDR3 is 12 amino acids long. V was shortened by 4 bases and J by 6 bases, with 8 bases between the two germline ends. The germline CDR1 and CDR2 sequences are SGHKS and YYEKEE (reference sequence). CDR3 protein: CASSRQVNEQFF. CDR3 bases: TGTGCCAGCAGCCGACAGGTCAATGAGCAGTTCTTC.

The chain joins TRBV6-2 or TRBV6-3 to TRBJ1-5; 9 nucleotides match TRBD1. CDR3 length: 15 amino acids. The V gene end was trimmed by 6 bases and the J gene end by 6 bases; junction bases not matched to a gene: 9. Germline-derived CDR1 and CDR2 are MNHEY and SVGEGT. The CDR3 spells CASSRTGTGSQPQHF. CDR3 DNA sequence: TGTGCCAGCAGCCGAACCGGGACAGGGTCTCAGCCCCAGCATTTT.

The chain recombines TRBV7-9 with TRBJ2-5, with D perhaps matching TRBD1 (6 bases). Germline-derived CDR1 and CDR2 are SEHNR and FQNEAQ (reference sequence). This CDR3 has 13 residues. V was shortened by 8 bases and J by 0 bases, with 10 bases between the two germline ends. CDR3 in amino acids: CASQGIYQETQYF. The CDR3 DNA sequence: TGTGCCAGCCAGGGGATTTACCAAGAGACCCAGTACTTC.

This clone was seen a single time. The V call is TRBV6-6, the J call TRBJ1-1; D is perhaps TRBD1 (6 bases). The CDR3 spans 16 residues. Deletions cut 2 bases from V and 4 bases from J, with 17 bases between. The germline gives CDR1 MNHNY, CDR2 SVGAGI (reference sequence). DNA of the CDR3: TGTGCCAGCAGTTACCGCGGACAGACCCGGGGCACTGAAGCTTTCTTT. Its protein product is CASSYRGQTRGTEAFF.

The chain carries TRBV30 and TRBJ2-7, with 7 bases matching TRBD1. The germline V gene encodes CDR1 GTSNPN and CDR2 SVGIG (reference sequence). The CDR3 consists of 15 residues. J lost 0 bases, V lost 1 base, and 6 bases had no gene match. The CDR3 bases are TGTGCCTGGAGTGCGACAGGGCCAAGCTCCTACGAGCAGTACTTC. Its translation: CAWSATGPSSYEQYF.

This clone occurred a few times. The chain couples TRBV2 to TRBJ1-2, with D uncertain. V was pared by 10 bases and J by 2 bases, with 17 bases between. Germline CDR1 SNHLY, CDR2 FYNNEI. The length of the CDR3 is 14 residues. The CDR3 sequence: CATQAAGWNYGYTF. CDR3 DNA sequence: TGTGCCACCCAGGCCGCTGGGTGGAACTATGGCTACACCTTC.

CDR3 bases: TGTGCCAGCAGCCGGGACAGCTCCTATAATTCACCCCTCCACTTT. It yields the protein CASSRDSSYNSPLHF. The chain uses TRBV3-1 (or the pseudogene TRBV3-2) and TRBJ1-6; 7 bases match TRBD1. Unmatched junction bases numbered 0, after V lost 4 bases and J lost 0 bases. This CDR3 has 15 amino acids. The germline gives CDR1 LGHDT, CDR2 YNNKEL (reference sequence).

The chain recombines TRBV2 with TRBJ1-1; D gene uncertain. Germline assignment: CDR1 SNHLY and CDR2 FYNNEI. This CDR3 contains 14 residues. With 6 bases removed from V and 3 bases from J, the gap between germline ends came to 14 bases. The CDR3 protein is CASRGRGPDTEAFF. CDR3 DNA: TGTGCCAGCAGGGGTCGGGGTCCGGACACTGAAGCTTTCTTT.

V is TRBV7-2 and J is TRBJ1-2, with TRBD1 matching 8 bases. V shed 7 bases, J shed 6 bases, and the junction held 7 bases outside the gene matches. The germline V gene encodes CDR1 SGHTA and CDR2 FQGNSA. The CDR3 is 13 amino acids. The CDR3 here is CASILDRVDGYTF. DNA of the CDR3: TGTGCCAGCATCCTGGACAGGGTGGATGGCTACACCTTC.

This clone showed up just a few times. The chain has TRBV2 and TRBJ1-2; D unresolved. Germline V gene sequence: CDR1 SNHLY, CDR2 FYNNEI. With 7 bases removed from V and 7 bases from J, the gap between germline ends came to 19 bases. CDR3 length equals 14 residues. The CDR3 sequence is CASTQREGSGGYTF. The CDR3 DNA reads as TGTGCCAGCACCCAAAGGGAAGGGAGCGGTGGCTACACCTTC.

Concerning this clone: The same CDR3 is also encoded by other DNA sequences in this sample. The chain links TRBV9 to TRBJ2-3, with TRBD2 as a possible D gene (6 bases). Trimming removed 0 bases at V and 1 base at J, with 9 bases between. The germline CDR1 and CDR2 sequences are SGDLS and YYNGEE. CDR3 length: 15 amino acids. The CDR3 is CASSVAGTGTDTQYF. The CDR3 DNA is TGTGCCAGCAGCGTAGCAGGGACTGGCACAGATACGCAGTATTTT.

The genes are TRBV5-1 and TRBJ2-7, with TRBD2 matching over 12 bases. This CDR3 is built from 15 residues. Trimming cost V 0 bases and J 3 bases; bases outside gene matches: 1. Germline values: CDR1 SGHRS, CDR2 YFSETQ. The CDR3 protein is CASSLVTSGGYEQYF. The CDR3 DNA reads TGCGCCAGCAGCTTGGTGACTAGCGGGGGCTACGAGCAGTACTTC.

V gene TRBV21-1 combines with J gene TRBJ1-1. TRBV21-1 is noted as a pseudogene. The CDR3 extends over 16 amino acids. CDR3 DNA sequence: TGTGCCAGCAGCACCCAACGTAAGCGAGGGAACACTGAAGCTTTCTTT. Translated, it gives CASSTQRKRGNTEAFF.

CDR3 in amino acids: CASSTTGAGNSYNSPLHF. The CDR3 bases are TGTGCCAGTAGCACGACCGGGGCGGGGAACTCCTATAATTCACCCCTCCACTTT. V is TRBV19 and J is TRBJ1-6, with D perhaps matching TRBD1 (5 bases). Per germline, CDR1 LNHDA and CDR2 SQIVND (reference sequence). The ends were cut back, 6 bases at V and 0 bases at J, with 18 bases in the middle. CDR3 size: 18 residues.

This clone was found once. The CDR3 DNA reads TGTGCCAGCAGTAGACCAGGGACAGGGTTGGTCAGCACTGAAGCTTTCTTT. Translating gives CASSRPGTGLVSTEAFF. The chain links TRBV28 to TRBJ1-1; 9 bases fit TRBD1. Trimming removed 5 bases from V and 4 bases from J; junction bases left unmatched: 14. The V gene's germline CDR1 is MDHEN and CDR2 SYDVKM. This CDR3 has 17 amino acids.

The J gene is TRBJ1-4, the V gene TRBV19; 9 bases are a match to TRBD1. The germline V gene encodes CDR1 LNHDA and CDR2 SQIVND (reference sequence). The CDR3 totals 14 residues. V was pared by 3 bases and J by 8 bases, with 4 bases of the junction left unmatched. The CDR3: CASSIGTGSEKLFF. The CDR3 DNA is TGTGCCAGTAGTATCGGGACAGGGTCGGAAAAACTGTTTTTT.

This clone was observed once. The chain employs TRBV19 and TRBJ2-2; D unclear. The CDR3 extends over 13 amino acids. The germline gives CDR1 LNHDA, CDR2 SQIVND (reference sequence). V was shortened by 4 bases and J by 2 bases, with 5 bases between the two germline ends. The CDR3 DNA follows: TGTGCCAGTAGTAGAGGAAACACCGGGGAGCTGTTTTTT. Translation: CASSRGNTGELFF. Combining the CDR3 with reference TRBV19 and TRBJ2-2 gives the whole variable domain DGGITQSPKYLFRKEGQNVTLSCEQNLNHDAMYWYRQDPGQGLRLIYYSQIVNDFQKGDIAEGYSVSREKKESFPLTVTSAQKNPTAFYLCASSRGNTGELFFGEGSRLTVL.

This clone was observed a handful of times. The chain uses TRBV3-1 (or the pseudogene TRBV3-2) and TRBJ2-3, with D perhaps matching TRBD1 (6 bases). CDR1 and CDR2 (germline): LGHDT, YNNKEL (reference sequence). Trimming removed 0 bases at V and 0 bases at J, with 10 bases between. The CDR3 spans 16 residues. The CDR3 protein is CASSQDLGQSTDTQYF. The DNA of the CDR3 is TGTGCCAGCAGCCAAGATCTAGGACAGAGCACAGATACGCAGTATTTT.

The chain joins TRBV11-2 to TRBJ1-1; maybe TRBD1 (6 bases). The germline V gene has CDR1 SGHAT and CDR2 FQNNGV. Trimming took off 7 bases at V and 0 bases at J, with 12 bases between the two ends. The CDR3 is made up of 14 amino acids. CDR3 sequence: CASIQGTMNTEAFF. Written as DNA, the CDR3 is TGTGCCAGCATCCAAGGGACAATGAACACTGAAGCTTTCTTT.

This chain's CDR3 is CASSLNRDQPQHF. The CDR3 DNA sequence: TGTGCCAGCAGCTTGAACAGGGATCAGCCCCAGCATTTT. The rearrangement joins TRBV11-2 to TRBJ1-5; perhaps TRBD1 as D (6 bases). Germline V lookup: CDR1 SGHAT, CDR2 FQNNGV. V lost 3 bases and J 5 bases, leaving 8 bases between the germline ends. The CDR3 contains 13 residues.

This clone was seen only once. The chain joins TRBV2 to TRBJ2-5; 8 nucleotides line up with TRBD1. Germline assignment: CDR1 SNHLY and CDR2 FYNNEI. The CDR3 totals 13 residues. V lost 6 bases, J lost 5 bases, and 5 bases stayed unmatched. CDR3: CASRGDRGETQYF. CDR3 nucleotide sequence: TGTGCCAGCAGGGGCGACAGGGGCGAGACCCAGTACTTC. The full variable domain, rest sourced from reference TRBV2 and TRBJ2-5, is EPEVTQTPSHQVTQMGQEVILRCVPISNHLYFYWYRQILGQKVEFLVSFYNNEISEKSEIFDDQFSVERPDGSNFTLKIRSTKLEDSAMYFCASRGDRGETQYFGPGTRLLVL.

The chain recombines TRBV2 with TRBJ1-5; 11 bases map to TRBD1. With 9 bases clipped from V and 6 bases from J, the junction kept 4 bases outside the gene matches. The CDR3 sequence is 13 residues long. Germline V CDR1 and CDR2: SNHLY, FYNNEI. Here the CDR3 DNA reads TGTGCCAGTGGGGGACAGGGGGGTCAGCCCCAGCATTTT. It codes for CASGGQGGQPQHF. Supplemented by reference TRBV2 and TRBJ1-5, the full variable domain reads EPEVTQTPSHQVTQMGQEVILRCVPISNHLYFYWYRQILGQKVEFLVSFYNNEISEKSEIFDDQFSVERPDGSNFTLKIRSTKLEDSAMYFCASGGQGGQPQHFGDGTRLSIL.

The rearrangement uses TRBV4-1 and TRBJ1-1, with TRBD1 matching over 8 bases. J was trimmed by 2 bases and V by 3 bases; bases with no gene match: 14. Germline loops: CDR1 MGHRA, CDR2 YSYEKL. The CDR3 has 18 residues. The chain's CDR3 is CASSHPDRGHAKNTEAFF. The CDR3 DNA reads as TGCGCCAGCAGCCATCCCGACAGGGGACACGCAAAAAACACTGAAGCTTTCTTT.